Listed here are 32 T cell receptor beta chains from one sample, sequenced in a study of blood T cell repertoires in COVID-19. Here immunoSEQ multiplex PCR was the method, and the copy in TCRdb shows in-frame clones only, minus some. This table holds about 380,000 clones, about 89% found once. The sample comprised peripheral blood. These receptors were taken from a man aged 35-49 years with acute or convalescent COVID-19.

V gene TRBV25-1 combines with J gene TRBJ2-7, with D maybe TRBD2 (6 bases). The CDR3 is made up of 13 amino acids. Germline CDR1 MGHDK, CDR2 SYGVNS. Between the trimmed V and J ends, which lost 5 bases and 3 bases, there was a span of 11 bases. This chain's CDR3 is CASSSAGFYEQYF. CDR3 DNA sequence: TGTGCCAGCAGTTCGGCGGGATTCTACGAGCAGTACTTC.

The chain has TRBV6-5 and TRBJ2-5; TRBD1 matches 7 bases. Germline V gene lookup returns CDR1 MNHEY and CDR2 SVGAGI. This CDR3 has 15 amino acids. V gave up 6 bases and J gave up 10 bases; unmatched junction bases: 17. The CDR3 bases are TGTGCCAGCAGCCGAGCAACGAGGGCCCAGGGGGACCAGTACTTC. This sequence encodes CASSRATRAQGDQYF.

V is TRBV4-3 and J is TRBJ2-5, with 7 bases that match TRBD2. The CDR3 spans 17 residues. V was pared by 1 base and J by 5 bases, with 13 bases of the junction left unmatched. Germline CDR1 reads LGHNA; CDR2 reads YSLEER. CDR3 DNA sequence: TGCGCCAGCAGCCAAGGCCCCGGGACTACCGGAACGGAGACCCAGTACTTC. Translated, it gives CASSQGPGTTGTETQYF.

The chain carries TRBV5-1 and TRBJ2-5, with D possibly TRBD1 on 6 matching bases. V was pared by 7 bases and J by 2 bases, with 21 bases between. This CDR3 comprises 16 residues. CDR1 and CDR2 from the germline V gene are SGHRS and YFSETQ. CDR3 region: CASEGARGDRQETQYF. The CDR3 DNA reads as TGCGCCAGCGAGGGAGCCAGGGGAGATAGACAAGAGACCCAGTACTTC.

J is TRBJ2-5 and V is TRBV7-9; possibly TRBD1 for D (5 bases). Per the germline V gene, CDR1 is SEHNR and CDR2 is FQNEAQ (reference sequence). CDR3 size: 15 residues. Trimming took 5 bases from V and 5 from J, leaving 18 bases between them. The DNA for the CDR3 is TGTGCCAGCAGCCCTTCAGGGTCCGATTGGGAGACCCAGTACTTC. This sequence encodes CASSPSGSDWETQYF.

This chain uses TRBV6-2 or TRBV6-3 with TRBJ1-2, with D perhaps matching TRBD1 (5 bases). There are 17 residues in the CDR3. Germline V gene lookup returns CDR1 MNHEY and CDR2 SVGEGT. V lost 2 bases, J lost 4 bases, and 20 bases lay in between. Here the CDR3 DNA reads TGTGCCAGCAGTTACATTGGCAGGGAAAGGCCTCGCTATGGCTACACCTTC. Amino acid sequence: CASSYIGRERPRYGYTF.

The chain carries TRBV5-4 and TRBJ2-5; 9 bases agree with TRBD2. The CDR3 covers 15 residues. Trimming cost V 0 bases and J 5 bases; bases outside gene matches: 5. Germline V gene data show CDR1 as SGHNT and CDR2 as YYREEE (reference sequence). The CDR3 loop is CASSLDSGSYETQYF. The DNA of the CDR3 is TGTGCCAGCAGCTTGGATAGCGGGAGTTACGAGACCCAGTACTTC.

The rearrangement links TRBV12-3 or TRBV12-4 to TRBJ2-3; no reliable D call. The CDR3 runs to 12 residues. V lost 5 bases to trimming and J lost 3 bases, with 6 bases between them. This CDR3 is CASSRTTDTQYF. The DNA of the CDR3 is TGTGCCAGCAGTCGAACAACAGATACGCAGTATTTT.

The table lists this clone with a count of one. V usage is TRBV3-1 (or the pseudogene TRBV3-2) and J usage is TRBJ1-6, with D tentatively TRBD1 (6 bases). Between the trimmed V and J ends, which lost 1 base and 14 bases, there was a span of 18 bases. From germline, CDR1 is LGHDT and CDR2 YNNKEL (reference sequence). There are 15 residues in the CDR3. The CDR3 here is CASSQVTQGIQTLHF. CDR3 nucleotides: TGTGCCAGCAGCCAAGTAACACAGGGAATTCAGACCCTCCACTTT.

The chain employs TRBV28 and TRBJ1-1; possibly TRBD1 for D (6 bases). Per the germline V gene, CDR1 is MDHEN and CDR2 is SYDVKM. The CDR3 contains 15 residues. V gave up 5 bases and J gave up 4 bases, with 17 bases separating them. The CDR3 nucleotides are TGTGCCAGCAGTCCTAAGTACAGGGCCTCCACTGAAGCTTTCTTT. Protein sequence: CASSPKYRASTEAFF. Full variable domain (missing parts from reference TRBV28 and TRBJ1-1): DVKVTQSSRYLVKRTGEKVFLECVQDMDHENMFWYRQDPGLGLRLIYFSYDVKMKEKGDIPEGYSVSREKKERFSLILESASTNQTSMYLCASSPKYRASTEAFFGQGTRLTVV.

The chain recombines TRBV2 with TRBJ1-2; D might be TRBD1 (6 bases). Looked up from germline, CDR1 is SNHLY and CDR2 is FYNNEI. The CDR3 is 14 residues long. The V gene lost 4 bases and the J gene lost 2 bases, with 11 bases spanning the gap. The CDR3 coding sequence is TGTGCCAGCAGTGGGGACACAAAGAACTATGGCTACACCTTC. This encodes CASSGDTKNYGYTF.

The chain is built from TRBV24-1 and TRBJ2-2; possible D gene TRBD2, 6 bases. Per germline, CDR1 KGHDR and CDR2 SFDVKD. The CDR3 spans 18 residues. Trimming shortened V by 7 bases and J by 0 bases, and 20 bases separated the two germline ends. CDR3 DNA sequence: TGTGCCACCAGACCATCGACGGGTGGGGGGACGAACACCGGGGAGCTGTTTTTT. It is translated as CATRPSTGGGTNTGELFF.

This clone was counted a single time. The genes are TRBV27 and TRBJ2-2; D is perhaps TRBD1 (5 bases). V was pared by 1 base and J by 1 base, with 7 bases between. CDR3 length equals 15 residues. Germline CDR1 reads MNHEY; CDR2 reads SMNVEV (reference sequence). The CDR3 loop reads CASSLFTGNTGELFF. The CDR3 coding sequence is TGTGCCAGCAGTTTATTCACAGGGAACACCGGGGAGCTGTTTTTT.

V gene TRBV10-3 combines with J gene TRBJ1-2, with D unclear. This CDR3 has 13 amino acids. Trimming removed 0 bases from V and 8 bases from J, with 10 bases in between. Germline assignment: CDR1 ENHRY and CDR2 SYGVKD. The chain's CDR3 is CAISESEGEGYTF. The CDR3 bases are TGTGCCATCAGTGAGTCGGAGGGTGAGGGCTACACCTTC.

In this sample, this clone turned up once. This chain connects TRBV4-1 to TRBJ2-2; 7 nucleotides line up with TRBD2. In germline, CDR1 is MGHRA, CDR2 YSYEKL. J was trimmed by 3 bases and V by 1 base; bases with no gene match: 11. The CDR3 consists of 18 residues. CDR3 in amino acids: CASSQGFFRTRYTGELFF. The CDR3 DNA reads TGCGCCAGCAGCCAAGGGTTCTTCCGGACTAGATACACCGGGGAGCTGTTTTTT.

The gene calls are TRBV6-5 and TRBJ1-1; 10 nucleotides agree with TRBD1. The CDR3 contains 14 residues. Germline lookup yields CDR1 MNHEY and CDR2 SVGAGI. Trimming at V came to 4 bases and at J to 2 bases, leaving 1 base not matched to a gene. The CDR3 sequence is CASSSTGGNTEAFF. CDR3 DNA sequence: TGTGCCAGCAGTTCGACAGGGGGCAACACTGAAGCTTTCTTT.

The chain joins TRBV9 to TRBJ2-1, with a tentative D call TRBD1 (6 bases). Germline V gives CDR1 SGDLS, CDR2 YYNGEE. CDR3 length: 20 residues. Trimming pared 0 bases from V and 3 bases from J, leaving 25 bases between. CDR3: CASSVGSVLRQGPFYNEQFF. CDR3 nucleotide sequence: TGTGCCAGCAGCGTAGGGTCCGTTCTCCGTCAGGGGCCCTTCTACAATGAGCAGTTCTTC.

The chain combines TRBV5-6 with TRBJ1-1; TRBD1 aligns across 8 bases. Germline CDR1 reads SGHDT; CDR2 reads YYEEEE. This CDR3 has 14 residues. V lost 4 bases and J lost 10; bases outside the gene matches: 12. DNA for the CDR3: TGTGCCAGCAGCCCAATCGCCCAGGGGGCAGTAGCTTTCTTT. Residues: CASSPIAQGAVAFF.

The chain couples TRBV24-1 to TRBJ2-2, with D possibly being TRBD1 (6 bases). The V gene lost 0 bases and the J gene lost 4 bases, with 8 bases spanning the gap. Germline values: CDR1 KGHDR, CDR2 SFDVKD. The CDR3 has 15 residues. The CDR3 sequence is CATSDLIGGTGELFF. In nucleotides, the CDR3 is TGTGCCACCAGTGATTTGATAGGGGGCACCGGGGAGCTGTTTTTT.

V and J are TRBV30 and TRBJ2-3, with D tentatively TRBD2 (7 bases). The germline V and J ends were trimmed by 4 bases and 11 bases, with 16 bases remaining between them. CDR1 is GTSNPN, CDR2 SVGIG, per germline (reference sequence). The CDR3 consists of 12 residues. Here the CDR3 DNA reads TGTGCCTGGAATGGCCCGGGGGGCCGGCAGTATTTT. Translated, it gives CAWNGPGGRQYF.

This rearrangement joins TRBV2 to TRBJ1-1; D call uncertain. V was shortened by 3 bases and J by 11 bases, with 10 bases between the two germline ends. The CDR3 length is 11 residues. CDR1 is SNHLY, CDR2 FYNNEI, per germline. DNA for the CDR3: TGTGCCAGCAGTGATGTTAACTCGGCTTTCTTT. Protein sequence: CASSDVNSAFF.

The chain combines TRBV6-5 with TRBJ1-2; D is undetermined. This CDR3 is built from 13 residues. The germline CDR1 and CDR2 sequences are MNHEY and SVGAGI. Trimming stripped 4 bases from V and 8 bases from J, with 14 bases between. CDR3 region: CASSWEGFGGYTF. The CDR3 region has the DNA TGTGCCAGCAGTTGGGAGGGTTTCGGAGGCTACACCTTC.

V and J are TRBV11-2 and TRBJ2-1; TRBD2 matches at 13 bases. The CDR3 has 18 residues. CDR1 is SGHAT and CDR2 is FQNNGV in the germline V gene. J gave up 0 bases and V 5 bases, and 7 bases lay outside the gene matches. CDR3 sequence reads: CASSHLGTSGDSYNEQFF. The CDR3 coding sequence is TGTGCCAGCAGCCACCTAGGGACTAGCGGGGACTCCTACAATGAGCAGTTCTTC.

This chain joins TRBV5-8 and TRBJ2-7, with D possibly being TRBD2 (7 bases). The CDR3 loop spans 16 amino acids. The germline V gene encodes CDR1 SGHTS and CDR2 YDEGEE. V was cut by 0 bases and J by 5 bases, with 18 bases left in between. The CDR3 DNA reads TGTGCCAGCAGCTTGGCCGTTGGGGGGGCGGGAGACGAGCAGTACTTC. It translates to CASSLAVGGAGDEQYF.

The chain employs TRBV7-2 and TRBJ1-4; D may be TRBD1 (5 bases). Germline V gene lookup returns CDR1 SGHTA and CDR2 FQGNSA. With 2 bases removed from V and 5 bases from J, the gap between germline ends came to 12 bases. This CDR3 is 15 amino acids long. The CDR3 DNA is TGTGCCAGCAGCTTAAGCGGGGGTAAAAATGAAAAACTGTTTTTT. Amino acids: CASSLSGGKNEKLFF.

V is TRBV6-5 and J is TRBJ2-3; TRBD1 is a possible D gene (6 bases). Trimming removed 10 bases from V and 7 bases from J, with 12 bases in between. The CDR3 is 11 amino acids. Germline V gives CDR1 MNHEY, CDR2 SVGAGI. In DNA, the CDR3 is TGTGCCACCCAGGGGTTAAATACGCAGTATTTT. Protein sequence: CATQGLNTQYF.

V and J are TRBV7-9 and TRBJ2-2; TRBD1 aligns across 8 bases. The V gene end was trimmed by 5 bases and the J gene end by 3 bases; junction bases not matched to a gene: 5. The CDR3 consists of 15 residues. The germline V gene has CDR1 SEHNR and CDR2 FQNEAQ (reference sequence). The CDR3 DNA is TGTGCCAGCAGCACCCCACAGGGGGACACCGGGGAGCTGTTTTTT. Translation gives CASSTPQGDTGELFF.

V usage is TRBV29-1 and J usage is TRBJ2-2; 7 bases are a match to TRBD1. Germline V gene data show CDR1 as SQVTM and CDR2 as ANQGSEA. V dropped 4 bases and J dropped 7; count of bases not matched to a gene: 6. The CDR3 runs 13 residues. CDR3 region: CSVAGGYSGELFF. Written as DNA, the CDR3 is TGCAGCGTTGCAGGGGGATATAGCGGGGAGCTGTTTTTT.

In this sample, this clone turned up once. The rearrangement uses TRBV6-5 and TRBJ1-2; no clear D. Trimming removed 2 bases at V and 5 bases at J, with 6 bases between. Germline-derived CDR1 and CDR2 are MNHEY and SVGAGI. The length of the CDR3 is 12 residues. The DNA for the CDR3 is TGTGCCAGCAGTTACCGGGAGTATGGCTACACCTTC. Translated, it gives CASSYREYGYTF.

The CDR3, as DNA: TGTGCCAGCAGCTCGGGACTAGGGTACACCGGGGAGCTGTTTTTT. It encodes CASSSGLGYTGELFF. The chain recombines TRBV7-2 with TRBJ2-2; 8 nucleotides agree with TRBD2. The V gene end was trimmed by 4 bases and the J gene end by 3 bases; junction bases not matched to a gene: 4. This CDR3 comprises 15 residues. Germline V gene data show CDR1 as SGHTA and CDR2 as FQGNSA.

Of note for this clone: The sample has other DNA sequences that encode this CDR3 too. The chain recombines TRBV7-8 with TRBJ1-1; D is perhaps TRBD1 (6 bases). This CDR3 contains 13 residues. Per germline, CDR1 SGHVS and CDR2 FQNEAQ. V lost 9 bases, J lost 1 base, and 12 bases lay in between. CDR3 coding DNA: TGTGCCAGTTCGAGGACAGCGAACACTGAAGCTTTCTTT. It specifies CASSRTANTEAFF.

This chain links TRBV29-1 with TRBJ1-2; D not certain. Germline V lookup: CDR1 SQVTM, CDR2 ANQGSEA. The V and J ends lost 4 bases and 6 bases respectively, with 15 bases between them. CDR3 length: 13 amino acids. The CDR3 protein is CSVADLWRNGYTF. The CDR3 DNA is TGCAGCGTTGCAGACCTGTGGAGAAATGGCTACACCTTC. Full variable domain (outside the CDR3, taken from reference TRBV29-1 and TRBJ1-2): SAVISQKPSRDICQRGTSLTIQCQVDSQVTMMFWYRQQPGQSLTLIATANQGSEATYESGFVIDKFPISRPNLTFSTLTVSNMSPEDSSIYLCSVADLWRNGYTFGSGTRLTVV.